Listed below are T cell receptor beta chains from one sample, sequenced in a study of blood T cells in healthy people across ages. TCRdb itself ran the 5' RACE reads through MiXCR, one entry per CDR3 protein. The repertoire holds about 1.8 million distinct CDR3 sequences, roughly 50% seen once, with over 2% in the top ten. The sample was blood. The receptors shown here come from a middle-aged woman in good health. Each CDR3 is given with its conserved first and last residue. A D gene is named only where the DNA matches it firmly. The size field is filled for only some rows; it gives once, few, many or a size class.

len: 13; d_gene: TRBD2; j_gene: TRBJ2-7; abundance: NA; v_gene: TRBV29-1; CDR3nt: TGCAGCGTGGCTAGCGGGGGTTGGAACGAGCAGTACTTC; CDR3aa: CSVASGGWNEQYF
len: 16; d_gene: NA; j_gene: TRBJ2-3; abundance: few; v_gene: TRBV7-2; CDR3nt: TGTGCCAGCAGCTTAGTAAGACTGACCCCGACAGATACGCAGTATTTT; CDR3aa: CASSLVRLTPTDTQYF
len: 13; d_gene: TRBD1; j_gene: TRBJ1-5; abundance: many; v_gene: TRBV12-3/TRBV12-4; CDR3nt: TGTGCCAGCAGTTCGACAGGGAATCAGCCCCAGCATTTT; CDR3aa: CASSSTGNQPQHF
len: 13; d_gene: NA; j_gene: TRBJ1-2; abundance: NA; v_gene: TRBV29-1; CDR3nt: TGCAGCGTTGAAGATTACCCAAGCTATGGCTACACCTTC; CDR3aa: CSVEDYPSYGYTF
len: 18; d_gene: TRBD1; j_gene: TRBJ1-2; abundance: NA; v_gene: TRBV20-1; CDR3nt: TGCAGTGCCCCCTCTGGACAGGGGAAAGCGGGGGTGGTCTATGGCTACACCTTC; CDR3aa: CSAPSGQGKAGVVYGYTF
len: 14; d_gene: NA; j_gene: TRBJ2-7; abundance: NA; v_gene: TRBV7-2; CDR3nt: TGTGCCAGCAGCTTAGCAATAGACAGCAACGAGCAGTACTTC; CDR3aa: CASSLAIDSNEQYF
len: 14; d_gene: NA; j_gene: TRBJ2-6; abundance: few; v_gene: TRBV5-1; CDR3nt: TGCGCCAGCACCCCAGCCTCTGGGGCCAACGTCCTGACTTTC; CDR3aa: CASTPASGANVLTF
len: 16; d_gene: TRBD2; j_gene: TRBJ2-5; abundance: NA; v_gene: TRBV3-1; CDR3nt: TGTGCCAGCAGCTTCCGACTAGCGGGGCACCAAGAGACCCAGTACTTC; CDR3aa: CASSFRLAGHQETQYF
len: 16; d_gene: TRBD2; j_gene: TRBJ2-1; abundance: few; v_gene: TRBV7-3; CDR3nt: TGTGCCAGCAGCATAAGCGGGGGGCCGACTTACAATGAGCAGTTCTTC; CDR3aa: CASSISGGPTYNEQFF
len: 13; d_gene: NA; j_gene: TRBJ1-1; abundance: few; v_gene: TRBV20-1; CDR3nt: TGCAGTGCTAAGGTTAGAGTAAGCACTGAAGCTTTCTTT; CDR3aa: CSAKVRVSTEAFF
len: 15; d_gene: NA; j_gene: TRBJ2-1; abundance: NA; v_gene: TRBV20-1; CDR3nt: TGCAGTGCTAGAGACCCAGGACTAACCAACAATGAGCAGTTCTTC; CDR3aa: CSARDPGLTNNEQFF
len: 15; d_gene: TRBD2; j_gene: TRBJ2-1; abundance: few; v_gene: TRBV12-3/TRBV12-4; CDR3nt: TGTGCCAGCAGTTTGGGGGACTACAACTACAATGAGCAGTTCTTC; CDR3aa: CASSLGDYNYNEQFF
len: 15; d_gene: TRBD2; j_gene: TRBJ2-3; abundance: NA; v_gene: TRBV15; CDR3nt: TGTGCCACCAGCAGAGATATCACTAGCGCAGATACGCAGTATTTT; CDR3aa: CATSRDITSADTQYF
len: 15; d_gene: NA; j_gene: TRBJ2-1; abundance: few; v_gene: TRBV7-2; CDR3nt: TGTGCCAGCAGCTTAGCCTTGCAGCGGCACAATGAGCAGTTCTTC; CDR3aa: CASSLALQRHNEQFF
len: 14; d_gene: NA; j_gene: TRBJ2-5; abundance: few; v_gene: TRBV6-6; CDR3nt: TGTGCCAGCAGTCACCCCCGGGGACGAGAGACCCAGTACTTC; CDR3aa: CASSHPRGRETQYF
len: 15; d_gene: NA; j_gene: TRBJ2-3; abundance: NA; v_gene: TRBV6-6; CDR3nt: TGTGCCAGCAGTCACGGAGGGGGTGGCACAGATACGCAGTATTTT; CDR3aa: CASSHGGGGTDTQYF
len: 14; d_gene: NA; j_gene: TRBJ2-1; abundance: NA; v_gene: TRBV12-3/TRBV12-4; CDR3nt: TGTGCCAGCAGAATCGGGACACCCAAAGAGACCCAGTTCTTC; CDR3aa: CASRIGTPKETQFF
len: 12; d_gene: TRBD1; j_gene: TRBJ1-2; abundance: NA; v_gene: TRBV12-5; CDR3nt: TGTGCTAGTGGTCGACAGGGGTATGGCTACACCTTC; CDR3aa: CASGRQGYGYTF
len: 15; d_gene: TRBD1; j_gene: TRBJ1-5; abundance: NA; v_gene: TRBV12-3/TRBV12-4; CDR3nt: TGTGCCAGCAGTAGCGACAGGGTGCCAAATCAGCCCCAGCATTTT; CDR3aa: CASSSDRVPNQPQHF
len: 13; d_gene: NA; j_gene: TRBJ2-1; abundance: NA; v_gene: TRBV4-3; CDR3nt: TGCGCCAGCAGCCCTACGGCTCGGGAGACCCAGTTCTTC; CDR3aa: CASSPTARETQFF
len: 17; d_gene: TRBD2; j_gene: TRBJ2-3; abundance: once; v_gene: TRBV6-2/TRBV6-3; CDR3nt: TGTGCCAGCAGCGAAGGGGGACTAGCGGGTCTCACAGATACGCAGTATTTT; CDR3aa: CASSEGGLAGLTDTQYF
len: 16; d_gene: NA; j_gene: TRBJ2-7; abundance: few; v_gene: TRBV27; CDR3nt: TGTGCCAGCACCAAGAGATGGACACCTCAGGTCCACGAGCAGTACTTC; CDR3aa: CASTKRWTPQVHEQYF
len: 16; d_gene: TRBD1; j_gene: TRBJ2-7; abundance: NA; v_gene: TRBV27; CDR3nt: TGTGCCAGCAGTTTAACCCTACAGGGGGCGCGGGTCGAGCAGTACTTC; CDR3aa: CASSLTLQGARVEQYF
len: 14; d_gene: NA; j_gene: TRBJ2-3; abundance: NA; v_gene: TRBV4-1; CDR3nt: TGCGCCAGCAGCCAAGATATCGGCAGAGGTACGCAGTATTTT; CDR3aa: CASSQDIGRGTQYF
len: 14; d_gene: NA; j_gene: TRBJ2-7; abundance: few; v_gene: TRBV4-1; CDR3nt: TGCGCCAGCAGCCAAGTAGAGGGGTTCCACGAGCAGTACTTC; CDR3aa: CASSQVEGFHEQYF
len: 14; d_gene: NA; j_gene: TRBJ2-3; abundance: NA; v_gene: TRBV28; CDR3nt: TGTGCCAGCCGTCTCTACCACCCAGCAGATACGCAGTATTTT; CDR3aa: CASRLYHPADTQYF
len: 15; d_gene: NA; j_gene: TRBJ1-4; abundance: NA; v_gene: TRBV4-3; CDR3nt: TGCGCCAGCAGCCAAGAGACAGAAGCTAATGAAAAACTGTTTTTT; CDR3aa: CASSQETEANEKLFF
len: 14; d_gene: TRBD1; j_gene: TRBJ1-4; abundance: NA; v_gene: TRBV6-5; CDR3nt: TGTGCCAGCAGCCCGGACAGGGCCAATGAAAAACTGTTTTTT; CDR3aa: CASSPDRANEKLFF
len: 18; d_gene: NA; j_gene: TRBJ1-2; abundance: NA; v_gene: TRBV10-3; CDR3nt: TGTGCCATCAGTGAAACCCTAGTGGCAGCGGCTTCGGGCTATGGCTACACCTTC; CDR3aa: CAISETLVAAASGYGYTF
len: 13; d_gene: NA; j_gene: TRBJ1-2; abundance: NA; v_gene: TRBV20-1; CDR3nt: TGCAGTGCCCAAGTCGTAGCTAACTATGGCTACACCTTC; CDR3aa: CSAQVVANYGYTF
len: 13; d_gene: TRBD1; j_gene: TRBJ2-5; abundance: NA; v_gene: TRBV29-1; CDR3nt: TGCAGCGTTGAAACAGGGGGCCGGGAGACCCAGTACTTC; CDR3aa: CSVETGGRETQYF
len: 13; d_gene: TRBD1; j_gene: TRBJ1-2; abundance: few; v_gene: TRBV6-1; CDR3nt: TGTGCCACCCAGAGAGAGGACAGGGTTGGCTACACCTTC; CDR3aa: CATQREDRVGYTF
len: 15; d_gene: TRBD2; j_gene: TRBJ2-3; abundance: few; v_gene: TRBV5-1; CDR3nt: TGCGCCAGCAGCTGGGCGGGGGTGAACACAGATACGCAGTATTTT; CDR3aa: CASSWAGVNTDTQYF
len: 16; d_gene: TRBD2; j_gene: TRBJ2-7; abundance: NA; v_gene: TRBV5-4; CDR3nt: TGTGCCAGCAGCTTGGAGGCGGTCGGGGGGAAGTACGAGCAGTACTTC; CDR3aa: CASSLEAVGGKYEQYF
len: 13; d_gene: NA; j_gene: TRBJ1-2; abundance: NA; v_gene: TRBV13; CDR3nt: TGTGCCAGCAGCTTAGGCAGGGGCCAACGCCACACCTTC; CDR3aa: CASSLGRGQRHTF
len: 14; d_gene: NA; j_gene: TRBJ2-3; abundance: many; v_gene: TRBV20-1; CDR3nt: TGCAGTGTGCGTCGGTCAGGGCTGGAAGATACGCAGTATTTT; CDR3aa: CSVRRSGLEDTQYF
len: 17; d_gene: NA; j_gene: TRBJ2-7; abundance: few; v_gene: TRBV6-2/TRBV6-3; CDR3nt: TGTGCCAGCAGTTACTTAGTAGGACATCCCCAACGCGACGAGCAGTACTTC; CDR3aa: CASSYLVGHPQRDEQYF
len: 18; d_gene: TRBD2; j_gene: TRBJ2-5; abundance: NA; v_gene: TRBV7-8; CDR3nt: TGTGCCAGCAGCTTAATAACTAGCGGGGGAGCGTACCAAGAGACCCAGTACTTC; CDR3aa: CASSLITSGGAYQETQYF
len: 16; d_gene: NA; j_gene: TRBJ1-4; abundance: NA; v_gene: TRBV4-2; CDR3nt: TGTGCCAGCAGCCAACAACCTCTCGGGGTGGGTGAAAAACTGTTTTTT; CDR3aa: CASSQQPLGVGEKLFF
len: 12; d_gene: NA; j_gene: TRBJ2-4; abundance: NA; v_gene: TRBV6-6; CDR3nt: TGTGCCAGCAGTTACGTGGGGTGGGAGCAGTACTTC; CDR3aa: CASSYVGWEQYF
len: 15; d_gene: NA; j_gene: TRBJ2-3; abundance: NA; v_gene: TRBV21-1; CDR3nt: TGTGCCAGCAGCGAGACTAGCGGGAGGGTAGATACGCAGTATTTT; CDR3aa: CASSETSGRVDTQYF
len: 13; d_gene: NA; j_gene: TRBJ2-1; abundance: NA; v_gene: TRBV7-9; CDR3nt: TGTGCCAGCAGCTTAACGGGGGACAGTGAGCAGTTCTTC; CDR3aa: CASSLTGDSEQFF
len: 14; d_gene: TRBD1; j_gene: TRBJ2-5; abundance: NA; v_gene: TRBV3-1; CDR3nt: TGTGCCAGCAGCCATAATGGACAGGGTGGGACCCAGTACTTC; CDR3aa: CASSHNGQGGTQYF
len: 13; d_gene: NA; j_gene: TRBJ1-4; abundance: NA; v_gene: TRBV7-2; CDR3nt: TGTGCCAGCCGTAAGGGGGTGGCAGAAAAACTGTTTTTT; CDR3aa: CASRKGVAEKLFF
len: 15; d_gene: TRBD1; j_gene: TRBJ1-2; abundance: once; v_gene: TRBV10-3; CDR3nt: TGTGCCATCAGCGAGTCCATGGACAGGGTAGGGGGCTACACCTTC; CDR3aa: CAISESMDRVGGYTF
len: 14; d_gene: NA; j_gene: TRBJ1-2; abundance: NA; v_gene: TRBV20-1; CDR3nt: TGCAGTGCTAGCCCCCAATACGGGTTCGATGGCTACACCTTC; CDR3aa: CSASPQYGFDGYTF
len: 16; d_gene: NA; j_gene: TRBJ2-1; abundance: NA; v_gene: TRBV6-5; CDR3nt: TGTGCCAGCAGTTACGGTTGGGGGCTAGCCTACAATGAGCAGTTCTTC; CDR3aa: CASSYGWGLAYNEQFF
len: 12; d_gene: TRBD2; j_gene: TRBJ2-3; abundance: NA; v_gene: TRBV5-1; CDR3nt: TGCGCCAGCAGGACTAGCACAGATATGCAGTATTTT; CDR3aa: CASRTSTDMQYF
len: 14; d_gene: NA; j_gene: TRBJ2-3; abundance: few; v_gene: TRBV29-1; CDR3nt: TGCAGCGTTGGGAGGACACCTAACACAGATACGCAGTATTTT; CDR3aa: CSVGRTPNTDTQYF
len: 13; d_gene: NA; j_gene: TRBJ1-2; abundance: NA; v_gene: TRBV2; CDR3nt: TGTGCCAGCAGTGGAGCGCTATTACATGGCTACACCTTC; CDR3aa: CASSGALLHGYTF
len: 16; d_gene: TRBD1; j_gene: TRBJ1-2; abundance: many; v_gene: TRBV20-1; CDR3nt: TGCAGTGCTAGTTCGGACAGGGGGGGAACCTCCTATGGCTACACCTTC; CDR3aa: CSASSDRGGTSYGYTF
len: 8; d_gene: NA; j_gene: TRBJ2-1; abundance: few; v_gene: TRBV29-1; CDR3nt: TGCAGCGTTGAAGGGCAGTTCTTC; CDR3aa: CSVEGQFF